Below, 31 T cell receptor beta chains from the same sample are listed, as sequenced in a study of cytomegalovirus exposure and HLA in healthy donors. PCR employed 60 Vbeta and 13 Jbeta primers. Clones were sequenced by immunoSEQ multiplex PCR, and TCRdb holds only the in-frame ones, with some missing. The sample holds some 170,000 clones, 71% seen once. Sequenced: PBMCs. These receptors originate from a young woman in good health and CMV-seronegative.

This clone has only one observation. The CDR3 DNA is TGTGCCAGCAGCGGAGGTGAGGTGGATGAGCAGTTCTTC. Protein product: CASSGGEVDEQFF. This chain joins TRBV7-6 and TRBJ2-1; weak D call: TRBD2 (5 bases). The V and J ends lost 5 bases and 8 bases respectively, with 13 bases between them. Germline CDR1 reads SGHVS; CDR2 reads FNYEAQ. This CDR3 contains 13 residues.

The chain joins TRBV15 to TRBJ2-2; D is undetermined. The CDR3 covers 16 residues. CDR1 is LNHNV, CDR2 YYDKDF, per germline (reference sequence). V shed 0 bases and J shed 7 bases, with 15 bases lying between them. CDR3 in amino acids: CATSRDQVDPYGELFF. CDR3 sequence (DNA): TGTGCCACCAGCAGAGATCAGGTAGACCCCTACGGGGAGCTGTTTTTT.

The J gene is TRBJ1-5, the V gene TRBV6-5; possibly TRBD1 for D (5 bases). Germline CDR1 reads MNHEY; CDR2 reads SVGAGI. CDR3 length: 15 amino acids. V shed 4 bases and J shed 1 base, with 11 bases lying between them. CDR3 nucleotides: TGTGCCAGCAGTTCTAACCCAGGGAGCAATCAGCCCCAGCATTTT. It codes for CASSSNPGSNQPQHF.

This chain uses TRBV27 with TRBJ1-2; D remains ambiguous. CDR1 and CDR2 (germline): MNHEY, SMNVEV (reference sequence). V was pared by 4 bases and J by 0 bases, with 12 bases between. This CDR3 comprises 15 residues. CDR3 sequence (DNA): TGTGCCAGCAGTTACACTCCCGGGGCTAACTATGGCTACACCTTC. Amino acid sequence: CASSYTPGANYGYTF.

CDR3 nucleotide sequence: TGCGCCAGCAGCCACCAAATGAAGCGGGAGGGGACGAACACCGGGGAGCTGTTTTTT. Its protein is CASSHQMKREGTNTGELFF. The J gene is TRBJ2-2, the V gene TRBV4-1, with 10 positions matching TRBD2. V lost 3 bases to trimming and J lost 0 bases; unmatched junction nucleotides: 10. Germline-derived CDR1 and CDR2 are MGHRA and YSYEKL. This CDR3 is 19 amino acids long.

V and J are TRBV7-3 and TRBJ2-7; 8 bases fit TRBD2. The CDR3 is 15 amino acids. The V and J ends lost 4 bases and 0 bases, in that order; junction bases with no gene match: 5. The germline gives CDR1 SGHTA, CDR2 FQGTGA. The CDR3 sequence: CASSSIAGPSYEQYF. In nucleotides, the CDR3 is TGTGCCAGCAGCTCCATAGCGGGGCCCTCCTACGAGCAGTACTTC.

The CDR3 protein is CASRDGQTNTEAFF. The DNA of the CDR3 is TGTGCCAGCAGGGACGGACAGACAAACACTGAAGCTTTCTTT. V is TRBV2 and J is TRBJ1-1, with D tentatively TRBD1 (6 bases). The CDR3 length is 14 residues. V was pared by 6 bases and J by 2 bases, with 13 bases between. CDR1 and CDR2 from the germline V gene are SNHLY and FYNNEI.

The gene calls are TRBV5-4 and TRBJ1-2, with no clear D. CDR3 size: 14 residues. V gave up 3 bases and J gave up 1 base, with 10 bases separating them. Germline CDR1 is SGHNT and CDR2 is YYREEE (reference sequence). The CDR3 DNA follows: TGTGCCAGCAGCTCCCGGGGAGGTAACTATGGCTACACCTTC. Protein product: CASSSRGGNYGYTF.

Concerning this clone itself: The junction departs from the called germline gene at one end, perhaps through a read error. The chain uses TRBV7-7 and TRBJ2-2, with D unclear. In germline, CDR1 is SSHAT, CDR2 FNYEAQ (reference sequence). The CDR3 spans 15 residues. This CDR3 reads CASSFNSAGHEELFF. The CDR3 region has the DNA TGTGCTAGCAGTTTTAATTCGGCAGGTCACGAGGAGCTGTTTTTT.

This clone has just a few counts. The V call is TRBV10-1, the J call TRBJ1-4; possible D gene TRBD1, 5 bases. V lost 2 bases to trimming and J lost 4 bases, with 11 bases between them. The CDR3 is 15 residues long. Germline assignment: CDR1 WNHNN and CDR2 SYGVQD (reference sequence). CDR3 coding DNA: TGCGCCAGCAGTGAGAGGTGGGGCTTTAATGAAAAACTGTTTTTT. Amino acid sequence: CASSERWGFNEKLFF.

V and J are TRBV19 and TRBJ2-7, with TRBD2 matching 7 bases. Unmatched junction bases numbered 1, after V lost 3 bases and J lost 2 bases. The CDR3 has 13 amino acids. From germline, CDR1 is LNHDA and CDR2 SQIVND (reference sequence). For the CDR3, the DNA is TGTGCCAGTAGTATCGGGGGGACCTACGAGCAGTACTTC. The encoded protein is CASSIGGTYEQYF. The complete variable domain, with remaining parts taken from reference TRBV19 and TRBJ2-7, reads DGGITQSPKYLFRKEGQNVTLSCEQNLNHDAMYWYRQDPGQGLRLIYYSQIVNDFQKGDIAEGYSVSREKKESFPLTVTSAQKNPTAFYLCASSIGGTYEQYFGPGTRLTVT.

This clone was seen only once. DNA for the CDR3: TGTGCCAGCGGGACTTGGGACAGATCCTACGAGCAGTACTTC. Its translation is CASGTWDRSYEQYF. The chain recombines TRBV5-5 with TRBJ2-7; D is possibly TRBD1 (7 bases). The V and J ends lost 7 bases and 1 base respectively, with 15 bases between them. Germline CDR1 reads SGHKS; CDR2 reads YYEKEE (reference sequence). The CDR3 runs 14 residues. The full variable domain, rest sourced from reference TRBV5-5 and TRBJ2-7, is DAGVTQSPTHLIKTRGQQVTLRCSPISGHKSVSWYQQVLGQGPQFIFQYYEKEERGRGNFPDRFSARQFPNYSSELNVNALLLGDSALYLCASGTWDRSYEQYFGPGTRLTVT.

The chain recombines TRBV2 with TRBJ1-2; 7 nucleotides agree with TRBD1. Germline V CDR1 and CDR2: SNHLY, FYNNEI. Trimming removed 7 bases from V and 4 bases from J; junction bases left unmatched: 6. CDR3 length equals 13 residues. DNA for the CDR3: TGTGCCAGCACAAGGACAGGATTCTATGGCTACACCTTC. It specifies CASTRTGFYGYTF.

This sequence joins TRBV6-6 and TRBJ2-5, with TRBD1 as a possible D gene (6 bases). The CDR3 totals 13 residues. V was cut by 8 bases and J by 5 bases, with 15 bases left in between. Looked up from germline, CDR1 is MNHNY and CDR2 is SVGAGI (reference sequence). CDR3 in amino acids: CASGTTGVETQYF. CDR3 nucleotide sequence: TGTGCCAGCGGAACGACAGGTGTGGAGACCCAGTACTTC.

This clone was counted once. This chain joins TRBV6-6 and TRBJ2-7; TRBD1 might be the D (6 bases). Trimming shortened V by 5 bases and J by 4 bases, and 18 bases separated the two germline ends. The CDR3 loop spans 15 amino acids. The germline V gene encodes CDR1 MNHNY and CDR2 SVGAGI (reference sequence). This chain's CDR3 is CASSTPGRGGYEQYF. For the CDR3, the DNA is TGTGCCAGCAGTACCCCGGGCAGGGGCGGGTACGAGCAGTACTTC.

The CDR3 region has the DNA TGTGCCAGCAGCCGACAGGTCAATCAGCCCCAGCATTTT. Translated: CASSRQVNQPQHF. This rearrangement joins TRBV11-2 to TRBJ1-5, with a tentative D call TRBD1 (6 bases). The V gene's germline CDR1 is SGHAT and CDR2 FQNNGV. Trimming pared 5 bases from V and 3 bases from J, leaving 8 bases between. This CDR3 comprises 13 residues.

The chain is built from TRBV11-3 and TRBJ2-7; 7 bases line up with TRBD1. Losses at the gene ends were 2 bases for V and 1 base for J; bases not matched to a gene: 2. The CDR3 loop spans 14 amino acids. CDR1 and CDR2 from the germline V gene are SGHNT and YENEEA. The CDR3 spells CASSLQGESYEQYF. CDR3 bases: TGTGCCAGCAGCTTACAGGGGGAGTCCTACGAGCAGTACTTC.

This clone was seen only once. J is TRBJ1-2 and V is TRBV7-9; a weak D match, TRBD1 (5 bases). V was shortened by 5 bases and J by 1 base, with 14 bases between the two germline ends. The germline V gene has CDR1 SEHNR and CDR2 FQNEAQ (reference sequence). The CDR3 loop spans 15 amino acids. CDR3 sequence: CASSNSGTDNYGYTF. The CDR3 bases are TGTGCCAGCAGCAATAGCGGGACGGATAACTATGGCTACACCTTC.

The chain is built from TRBV7-8 and TRBJ2-1; the D is unclear. Germline loops: CDR1 SGHVS, CDR2 FQNEAQ. The CDR3 extends over 12 amino acids. V was trimmed by 4 bases and J by 7 bases, leaving 8 bases between them. The CDR3 is CASSSRTNEQFF. The CDR3 nucleotides are TGTGCCAGCAGCTCGCGAACGAATGAGCAGTTCTTC.

The chain employs TRBV25-1 and TRBJ2-7, with a tentative D call TRBD2 (5 bases). The germline CDR1 and CDR2 sequences are MGHDK and SYGVNS. V was pared by 3 bases and J by 0 bases, with 15 bases between. The CDR3 is made up of 16 amino acids. CDR3 nucleotides: TGTGCCAGCAGTGACCACGGACTGATGAGCTCCTACGAGCAGTACTTC. It codes for CASSDHGLMSSYEQYF.

The chain is built from TRBV9 and TRBJ2-1; TRBD2 aligns across 8 bases. There are 15 residues in the CDR3. The V gene's germline CDR1 is SGDLS and CDR2 YYNGEE. J gave up 8 bases and V 4 bases, and 11 bases lay outside the gene matches. The CDR3 bases are TGTGCCAGCAGCCCCCGGGGCGGGAGGCCCGATGAGCAGTTCTTC. Translated, it gives CASSPRGGRPDEQFF.

This clone was detected ten times or more. In the same sample, other DNA sequences code for this CDR3. V usage is TRBV7-9 and J usage is TRBJ2-2; 8 bases align to TRBD1. The CDR3 runs to 15 residues. CDR1 and CDR2 (germline): SEHNR, FQNEAQ (reference sequence). The J segment lost 1 base and the V segment lost 5 bases, leaving 3 bases of the junction unmatched. CDR3 residues: CASSLGQGNTGELFF. DNA for the CDR3: TGTGCCAGCAGCCTTGGACAGGGGAACACCGGGGAGCTGTTTTTT.

This clone was counted a few times. J is TRBJ2-7 and V is TRBV19; weak D call: TRBD1 (5 bases). Trimming stripped 2 bases from V and 3 bases from J, with 11 bases between. The CDR3 length is 14 residues. Germline lookup yields CDR1 LNHDA and CDR2 SQIVND (reference sequence). DNA for the CDR3: TGTGCCAGTAGTATAAGTCCAGGGAACTACGAGCAGTACTTC. It specifies CASSISPGNYEQYF.

The chain combines TRBV7-2 with TRBJ2-7; no definite D call. The V gene lost 2 bases and the J gene lost 0 bases, with 11 bases spanning the gap. Germline V gene data show CDR1 as SGHTA and CDR2 as FQGNSA. This CDR3 is built from 15 residues. The CDR3 bases are TGTGCCAGCAGCTTAATTTCTGGCGGCTCCTACGAGCAGTACTTC. Translating it yields CASSLISGGSYEQYF.

The V and J genes are TRBV28 and TRBJ2-4; TRBD1 matches at 8 bases. This CDR3 comprises 14 residues. J lost 4 bases, V lost 6 bases, and 5 bases had no gene match. Germline V gene data show CDR1 as MDHEN and CDR2 as SYDVKM. The CDR3 DNA reads TGTGCCAGCAGCCACGGACAGGGTAAAAACATTCAGTACTTC. It is translated as CASSHGQGKNIQYF.

The CDR3 spells CASSQGGNTEAFF. The CDR3 region has the DNA TGTGCCAGCAGCCAAGGAGGAAACACTGAAGCTTTCTTT. The V call is TRBV4-2, the J call TRBJ1-1; D remains ambiguous. V was shortened by 1 base and J by 2 bases, with 5 bases between the two germline ends. In germline, CDR1 is LGHNA, CDR2 YNFKEQ. The CDR3 spans 13 residues.

V gene TRBV5-4 combines with J gene TRBJ2-1; 9 bases line up with TRBD1. In germline, CDR1 is SGHNT, CDR2 YYREEE (reference sequence). This CDR3 has 16 amino acids. Trimming at V came to 0 bases and at J to 6 bases, leaving 7 bases not matched to a gene. The CDR3 is CASSLAPGQGGNEQFF. CDR3 nucleotide sequence: TGTGCCAGCAGCTTGGCTCCGGGACAGGGCGGCAATGAGCAGTTCTTC.

The chain carries TRBV6-1 and TRBJ2-3; TRBD1 matches at 7 bases. The CDR3 totals 15 residues. Trimming at V came to 9 bases and at J to 0 bases, leaving 9 bases not matched to a gene. Germline assignment: CDR1 MNHNS and CDR2 SASEGT. DNA of the CDR3: TGTGCCAGTCATACTACAGGGGCTAGCACAGATACGCAGTATTTT. It translates to CASHTTGASTDTQYF.

This clone was seen more than once but under ten times. The chain combines TRBV20-1 with TRBJ2-5; D perhaps matches TRBD1 (5 bases). The length of the CDR3 is 11 residues. Per the germline V gene, CDR1 is DFQATT and CDR2 is SNEGSKA (reference sequence). V was pared by 7 bases and J by 5 bases, with 11 bases between. The CDR3: CSVHYRETQYF. The CDR3 region has the DNA TGCAGTGTACACTACAGGGAGACCCAGTACTTC.

This clone has just one count. CDR3 coding DNA: TGTGCCAGCAGCTTATGGGTACAGGGGGGCATGAACACTGAAGCTTTCTTT. Residues: CASSLWVQGGMNTEAFF. This rearrangement joins TRBV7-2 to TRBJ1-1, with TRBD1 matching 8 bases. The V segment lost 2 bases and the J segment 0 bases; nucleotides outside the gene matches: 8. CDR3 length equals 17 residues. Germline V CDR1 and CDR2: SGHTA, FQGNSA. Combining the CDR3 with reference TRBV7-2 and TRBJ1-1 gives the whole variable domain GAGVSQSPSNKVTEKGKDVELRCDPISGHTALYWYRQSLGQGLEFLIYFQGNSAPDKSGLPSDRFSAERTGGSVSTLTIQRTQQEDSAVYLCASSLWVQGGMNTEAFFGQGTRLTVV.

This clone was detected a few times. This rearrangement joins TRBV5-4 to TRBJ1-1; D is possibly TRBD1 (6 bases). The germline CDR1 and CDR2 sequences are SGHNT and YYREEE (reference sequence). Trimming left V 6 bases short and J 7 bases short, with 19 bases between. CDR3 length: 14 amino acids. This chain's CDR3 is CASNYMGGQVEAFF. The DNA of the CDR3 is TGTGCCAGCAATTACATGGGGGGGCAAGTTGAAGCTTTCTTT.